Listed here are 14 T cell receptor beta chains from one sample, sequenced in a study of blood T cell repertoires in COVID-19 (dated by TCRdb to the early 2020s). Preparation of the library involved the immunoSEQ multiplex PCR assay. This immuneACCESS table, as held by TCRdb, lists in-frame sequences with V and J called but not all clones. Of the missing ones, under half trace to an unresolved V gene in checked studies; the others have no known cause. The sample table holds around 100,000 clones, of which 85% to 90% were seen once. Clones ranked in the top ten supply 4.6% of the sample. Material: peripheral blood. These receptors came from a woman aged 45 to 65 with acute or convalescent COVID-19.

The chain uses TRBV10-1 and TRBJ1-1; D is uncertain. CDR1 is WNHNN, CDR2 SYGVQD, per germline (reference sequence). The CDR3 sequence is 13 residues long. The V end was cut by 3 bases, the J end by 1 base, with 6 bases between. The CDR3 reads CASSETTNTEAFF. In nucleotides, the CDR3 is TGCGCCAGCAGTGAAACAACGAACACTGAAGCTTTCTTT.

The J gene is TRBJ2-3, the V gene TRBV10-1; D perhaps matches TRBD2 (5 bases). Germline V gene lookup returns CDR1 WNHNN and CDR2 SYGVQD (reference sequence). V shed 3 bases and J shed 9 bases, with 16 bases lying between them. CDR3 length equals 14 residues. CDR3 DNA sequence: TGCGCCAGCAGTGACTCCGGGGTGGTACACACGCAGTATTTT. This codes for CASSDSGVVHTQYF.

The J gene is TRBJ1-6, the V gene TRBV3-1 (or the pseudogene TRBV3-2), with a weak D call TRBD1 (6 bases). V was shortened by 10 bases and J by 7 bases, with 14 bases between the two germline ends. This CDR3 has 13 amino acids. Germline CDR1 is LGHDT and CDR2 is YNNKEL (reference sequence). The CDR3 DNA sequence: TGTGCCACACAGGGCCGAGCGAATTCACCCCTCCACTTT. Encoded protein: CATQGRANSPLHF.

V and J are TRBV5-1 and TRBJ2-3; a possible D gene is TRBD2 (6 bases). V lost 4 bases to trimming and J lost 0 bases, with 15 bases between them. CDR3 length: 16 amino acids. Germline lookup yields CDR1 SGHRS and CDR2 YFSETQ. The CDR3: CASSQGTASSTDTQYF. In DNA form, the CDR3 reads TGCGCCAGCAGCCAAGGGACTGCCTCTAGCACAGATACGCAGTATTTT.

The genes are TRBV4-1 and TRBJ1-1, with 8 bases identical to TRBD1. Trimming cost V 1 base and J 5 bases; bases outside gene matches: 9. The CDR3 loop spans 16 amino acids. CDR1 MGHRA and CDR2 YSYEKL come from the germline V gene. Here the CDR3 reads CASSQGVTGAVTEAFF. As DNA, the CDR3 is TGCGCCAGCAGCCAAGGGGTGACAGGGGCGGTTACTGAAGCTTTCTTT.

The chain's CDR3 is CASSFTLGLANEQYF. CDR3 sequence (DNA): TGTGCCAGCAGTTTCACGCTGGGACTCGCAAACGAGCAGTACTTC. V usage is TRBV28 and J usage is TRBJ2-7, with a tentative D call TRBD2 (6 bases). This CDR3 is 15 amino acids long. V gave up 3 bases and J gave up 5 bases, with 17 bases separating them. Germline CDR1 is MDHEN and CDR2 is SYDVKM.

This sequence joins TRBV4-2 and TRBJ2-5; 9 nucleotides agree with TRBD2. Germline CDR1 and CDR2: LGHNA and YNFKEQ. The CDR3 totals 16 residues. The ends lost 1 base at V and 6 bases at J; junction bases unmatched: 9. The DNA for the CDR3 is TGTGCCAGCAGCCAAGGAGGCGGGGGGGCTTCAAAGACCCAGTACTTC. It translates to CASSQGGGGASKTQYF.

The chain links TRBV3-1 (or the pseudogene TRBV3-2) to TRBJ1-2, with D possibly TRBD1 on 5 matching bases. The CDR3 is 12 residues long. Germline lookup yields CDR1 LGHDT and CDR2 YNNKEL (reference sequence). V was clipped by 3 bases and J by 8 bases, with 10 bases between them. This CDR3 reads CASSQGGSGYTF. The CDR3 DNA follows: TGTGCCAGCAGCCAGGGGGGTTCGGGCTACACCTTC.

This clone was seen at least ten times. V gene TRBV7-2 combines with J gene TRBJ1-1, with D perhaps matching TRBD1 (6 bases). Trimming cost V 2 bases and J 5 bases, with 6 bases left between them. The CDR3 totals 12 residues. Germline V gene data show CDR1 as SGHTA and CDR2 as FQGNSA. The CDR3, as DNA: TGTGCCAGCAGCTTAAGGGGGACTGAAGCTTTCTTT. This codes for CASSLRGTEAFF.

DNA for the CDR3: TGTGCCAGCAGTTCCCTATGGACTAGCGGGATCCTAGCCAAAAACATTCAGTACTTC. As protein: CASSSLWTSGILAKNIQYF. This sequence joins TRBV6-2 or TRBV6-3 and TRBJ2-4; 12 bases line up with TRBD2. The CDR3 loop spans 19 amino acids. Germline values: CDR1 MNHEY, CDR2 SVGEGT. The junction had 10 bases not matched to a gene; V was cut back by 4 bases and J by 0 bases.

The CDR3 spells CASSLDAGVAQETQYF. CDR3 DNA sequence: TGTGCCAGCAGCTTAGATGCCGGGGTAGCCCAAGAGACCCAGTACTTC. The gene calls are TRBV7-9 and TRBJ2-5, with D maybe TRBD2 (5 bases). Germline loops: CDR1 SEHNR, CDR2 FQNEAQ (reference sequence). The CDR3 runs 16 residues. Trimming pared 1 base from V and 1 base from J, leaving 13 bases between.

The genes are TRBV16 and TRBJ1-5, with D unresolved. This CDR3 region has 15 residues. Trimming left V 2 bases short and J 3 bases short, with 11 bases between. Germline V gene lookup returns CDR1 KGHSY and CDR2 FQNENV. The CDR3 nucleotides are TGTGCCAGCAGCCAAGCTAACAGTAACAATCAGCCCCAGCATTTT. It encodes CASSQANSNNQPQHF.

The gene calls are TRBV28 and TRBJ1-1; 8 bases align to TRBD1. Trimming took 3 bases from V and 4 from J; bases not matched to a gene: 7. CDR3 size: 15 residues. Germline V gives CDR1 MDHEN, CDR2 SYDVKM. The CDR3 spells CASSFFQGAGTEAFF. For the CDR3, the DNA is TGTGCCAGCAGTTTTTTCCAGGGGGCAGGCACTGAAGCTTTCTTT.

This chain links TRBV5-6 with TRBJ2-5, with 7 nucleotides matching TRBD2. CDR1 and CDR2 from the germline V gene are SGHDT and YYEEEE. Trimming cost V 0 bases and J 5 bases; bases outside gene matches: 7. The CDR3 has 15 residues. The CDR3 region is CASSLAGGFWETQYF. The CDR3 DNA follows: TGTGCCAGCAGCTTGGCCGGGGGGTTTTGGGAGACCCAGTACTTC.